A selection of T cell receptor beta chains follows, all from one sample in a study of long-term antiretroviral therapy in people with HIV. Measured with immunoSEQ multiplex PCR; TCRdb has only the in-frame clones, and not every one. The table records roughly 13,000 clones, 65% to 85% of them present only once. This specimen consisted of unsorted PBMCs, obtained 1.3 years after starting antiretroviral therapy. All receptors come from a woman aged 18-29 years with HIV. Each CDR3 is given without its conserved first and last residue. D genes are given only for firm matches.

V gene	D gene	J gene	CDR3 protein
TRBV6-1	TRBD1	TRBJ2-3	ASSVGAGGDTQY
TRBV7-9	NA	TRBJ1-2	ASSLETGHGYT
TRBV4-3	NA	TRBJ2-5	ASSQGLLDQETQY
TRBV2	NA	TRBJ2-1	ASSDYRREQF
TRBV11-2	NA	TRBJ1-4	ASSLDRPIWRDNEKLF
TRBV6-6	TRBD2	TRBJ2-2	ASTDSGKGTGELF
TRBV6-5	NA	TRBJ2-7	ASSRKRSSYEQY
TRBV4-2	NA	TRBJ2-7	ASSRSSRDHYEQY
TRBV10-3	NA	TRBJ2-2	AISELLARGNTGELF
TRBV18	NA	TRBJ1-1	ASSPQTGNTEAF
TRBV18	TRBD1	TRBJ2-2	ASSRLIQGANTGELF
TRBV7-8	NA	TRBJ2-5	ASSSWGGLSETQY
TRBV4-2	TRBD1	TRBJ1-4	ASSQPGTGPSEKLF
TRBV28	NA	TRBJ1-1	ASSLSRLGVEAF
TRBV6-5	TRBD1	TRBJ1-1	ASSWGQGDTEAF
TRBV4-1	NA	TRBJ2-1	ASMGADTDEQF
TRBV14	NA	TRBJ2-7	ASSQDYGGDEQY
TRBV6-6	NA	TRBJ1-2	ASSYKGLNYGYT
TRBV9	NA	TRBJ2-7	ASSASGAYEQY
TRBV4-1	NA	TRBJ2-1	ASSQDGHRVSSYNEQF
TRBV19	NA	TRBJ2-7	ASSIGEQYEQY
TRBV19	NA	TRBJ1-2	ASSMLGSGYGYT
TRBV7-5	NA	TRBJ2-7	ARSLSDRGLEQY
TRBV7-9	NA	TRBJ1-2	ASSPRNGGGGGYT
TRBV5-4	NA	TRBJ2-2	ASSLGRDGIKTGELF
TRBV7-8	TRBD1	TRBJ1-2	ASSLVATGDGYT
TRBV9	NA	TRBJ2-3	ASSSRAYRSTDTQY
TRBV27	NA	TRBJ2-7	ASSFTAAYEQY
TRBV27	TRBD1	TRBJ2-7	ASSSAQRLTGGASYEQY
TRBV29-1	NA	TRBJ1-1	SVVGRLNTEAF
TRBV6-5	NA	TRBJ2-7	ASSYSPQPYEQY
TRBV4-3	NA	TRBJ2-5	ASSQELGAGPPTQY